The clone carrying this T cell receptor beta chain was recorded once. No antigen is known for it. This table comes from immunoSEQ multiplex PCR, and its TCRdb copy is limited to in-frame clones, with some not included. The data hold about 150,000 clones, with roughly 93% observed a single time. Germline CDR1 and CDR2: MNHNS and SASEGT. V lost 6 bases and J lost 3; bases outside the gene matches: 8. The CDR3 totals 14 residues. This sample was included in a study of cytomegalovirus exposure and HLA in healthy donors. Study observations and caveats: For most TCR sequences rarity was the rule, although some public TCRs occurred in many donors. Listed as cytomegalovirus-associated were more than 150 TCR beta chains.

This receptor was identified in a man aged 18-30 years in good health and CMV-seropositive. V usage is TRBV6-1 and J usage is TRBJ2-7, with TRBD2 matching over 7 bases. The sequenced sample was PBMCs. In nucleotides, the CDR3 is TGTGCCAGCAGGAGGGGAGGGAAGGGCTACGAGCAGTACTTC. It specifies CASRRGGKGYEQYF.